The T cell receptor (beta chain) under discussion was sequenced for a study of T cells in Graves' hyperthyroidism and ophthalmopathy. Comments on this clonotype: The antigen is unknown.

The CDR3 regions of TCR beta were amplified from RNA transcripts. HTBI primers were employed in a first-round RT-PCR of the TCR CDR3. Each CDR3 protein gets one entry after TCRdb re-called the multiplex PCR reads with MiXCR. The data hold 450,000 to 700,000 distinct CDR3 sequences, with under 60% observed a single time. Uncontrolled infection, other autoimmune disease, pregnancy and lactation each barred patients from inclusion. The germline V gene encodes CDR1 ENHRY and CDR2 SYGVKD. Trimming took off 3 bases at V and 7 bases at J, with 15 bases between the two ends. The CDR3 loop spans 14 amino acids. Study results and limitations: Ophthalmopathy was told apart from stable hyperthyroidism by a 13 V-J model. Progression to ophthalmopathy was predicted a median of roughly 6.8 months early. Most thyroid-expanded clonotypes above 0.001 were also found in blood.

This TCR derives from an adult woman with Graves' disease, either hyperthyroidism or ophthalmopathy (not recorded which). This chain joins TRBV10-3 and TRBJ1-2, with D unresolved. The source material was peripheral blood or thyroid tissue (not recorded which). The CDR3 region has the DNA TGTGCCATCAGTGAAGGAGCGAGGGTAACTGGCTACACCTTC. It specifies CAISEGARVTGYTF.